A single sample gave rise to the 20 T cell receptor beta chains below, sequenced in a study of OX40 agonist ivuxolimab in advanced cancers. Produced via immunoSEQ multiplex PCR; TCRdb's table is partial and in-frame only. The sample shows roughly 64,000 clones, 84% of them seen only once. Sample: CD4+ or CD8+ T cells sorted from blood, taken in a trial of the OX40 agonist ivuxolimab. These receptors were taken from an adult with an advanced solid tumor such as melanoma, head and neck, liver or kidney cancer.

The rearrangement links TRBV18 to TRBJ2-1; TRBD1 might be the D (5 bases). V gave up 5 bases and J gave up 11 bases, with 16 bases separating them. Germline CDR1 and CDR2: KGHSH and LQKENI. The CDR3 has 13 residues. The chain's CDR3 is CASSALAGYQQFF. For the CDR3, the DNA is TGTGCCAGCTCAGCTCTGGCAGGGTATCAGCAGTTCTTC.

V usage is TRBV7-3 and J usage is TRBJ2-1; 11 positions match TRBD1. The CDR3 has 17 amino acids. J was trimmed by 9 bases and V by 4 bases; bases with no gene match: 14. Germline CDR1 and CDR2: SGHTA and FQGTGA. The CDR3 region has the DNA TGTGCCAGCAGCTCCCCCAAACCGGGACAGGGGGTAGTTGAGCAGTTCTTC. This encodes CASSSPKPGQGVVEQFF.

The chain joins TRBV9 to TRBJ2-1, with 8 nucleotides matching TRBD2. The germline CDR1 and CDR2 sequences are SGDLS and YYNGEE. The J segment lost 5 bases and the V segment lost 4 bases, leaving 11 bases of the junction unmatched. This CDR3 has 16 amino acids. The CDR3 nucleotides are TGTGCCAGCAGCTACGCCTCCAGCGGGGGTAACAATGAGCAGTTCTTC. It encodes CASSYASSGGNNEQFF.

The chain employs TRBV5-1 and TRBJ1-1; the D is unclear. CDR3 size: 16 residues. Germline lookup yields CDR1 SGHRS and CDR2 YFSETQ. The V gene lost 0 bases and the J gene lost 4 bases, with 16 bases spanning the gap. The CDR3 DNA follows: TGCGCCAGCAGCTTGGATCCCGGGGTGAGTGGCACTGAAGCTTTCTTT. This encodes CASSLDPGVSGTEAFF.

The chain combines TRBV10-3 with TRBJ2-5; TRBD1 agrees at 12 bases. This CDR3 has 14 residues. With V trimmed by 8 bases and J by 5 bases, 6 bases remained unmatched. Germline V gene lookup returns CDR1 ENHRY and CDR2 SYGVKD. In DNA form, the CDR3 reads TGTGCCATCTCGGGACAGGGGGCTGGGGAGACCCAGTACTTC. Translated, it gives CAISGQGAGETQYF.

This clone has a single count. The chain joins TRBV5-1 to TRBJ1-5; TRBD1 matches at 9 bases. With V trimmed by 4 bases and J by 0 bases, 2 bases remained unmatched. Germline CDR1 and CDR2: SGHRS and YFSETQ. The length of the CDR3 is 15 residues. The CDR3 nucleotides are TGCGCCAGCAGCCGGACAGGGGATAGCAATCAGCCCCAGCATTTT. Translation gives CASSRTGDSNQPQHF.

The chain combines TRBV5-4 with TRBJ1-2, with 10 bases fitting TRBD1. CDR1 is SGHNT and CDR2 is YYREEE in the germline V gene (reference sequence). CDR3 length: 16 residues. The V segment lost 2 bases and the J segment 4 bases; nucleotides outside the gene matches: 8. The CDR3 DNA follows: TGTGCCAGCAGCTTCGACAGGGGGCCTCAAACCTATGGCTACACCTTC. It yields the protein CASSFDRGPQTYGYTF.

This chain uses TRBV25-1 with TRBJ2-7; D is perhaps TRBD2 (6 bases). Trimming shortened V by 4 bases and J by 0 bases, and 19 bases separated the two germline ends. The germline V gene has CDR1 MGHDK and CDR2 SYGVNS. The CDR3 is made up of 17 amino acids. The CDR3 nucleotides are TGTGCCAGCAGTGCTGGAGGGTCCCCCAAGAGCTCCTACGAGCAGTACTTC. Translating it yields CASSAGGSPKSSYEQYF.

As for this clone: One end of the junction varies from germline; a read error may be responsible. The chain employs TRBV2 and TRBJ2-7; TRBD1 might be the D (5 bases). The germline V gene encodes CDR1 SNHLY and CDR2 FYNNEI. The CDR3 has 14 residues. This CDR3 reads CAGRAGSGFYEQYF. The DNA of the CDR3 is TGTGCCGGCAGGGCAGGATCAGGGTTCTACGAGCAGTACTTC.

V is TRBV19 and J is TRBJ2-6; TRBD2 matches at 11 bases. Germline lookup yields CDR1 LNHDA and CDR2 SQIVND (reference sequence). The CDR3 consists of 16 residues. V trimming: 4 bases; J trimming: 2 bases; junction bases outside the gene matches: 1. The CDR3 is CASSKLAGAGANVLTF. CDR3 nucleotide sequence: TGTGCCAGTAGTAAACTAGCGGGAGCTGGGGCCAACGTCCTGACTTTC.

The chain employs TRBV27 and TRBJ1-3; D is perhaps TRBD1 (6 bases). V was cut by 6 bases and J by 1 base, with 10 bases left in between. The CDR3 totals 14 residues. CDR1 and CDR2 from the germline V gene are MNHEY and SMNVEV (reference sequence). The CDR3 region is CASRPTGSGNTIYF. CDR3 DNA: TGTGCCAGCAGACCAACAGGGTCTGGAAACACCATATATTTT.

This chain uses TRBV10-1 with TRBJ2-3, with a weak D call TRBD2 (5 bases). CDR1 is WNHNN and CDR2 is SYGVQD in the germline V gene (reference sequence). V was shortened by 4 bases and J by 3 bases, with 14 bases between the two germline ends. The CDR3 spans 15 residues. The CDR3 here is CASSAASWATDTQYF. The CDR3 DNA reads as TGCGCCAGCAGTGCCGCTAGCTGGGCTACAGATACGCAGTATTTT.

CDR3 coding DNA: TGTGCCAGCTCACCTATTGGGGGCTGGCAAGAGACCCAGTACTTC. This encodes CASSPIGGWQETQYF. V gene TRBV18 combines with J gene TRBJ2-5; tentatively, D is TRBD1 (6 bases). CDR3 size: 15 residues. V shed 3 bases and J shed 2 bases, with 13 bases lying between them. CDR1 KGHSH and CDR2 LQKENI come from the germline V gene.

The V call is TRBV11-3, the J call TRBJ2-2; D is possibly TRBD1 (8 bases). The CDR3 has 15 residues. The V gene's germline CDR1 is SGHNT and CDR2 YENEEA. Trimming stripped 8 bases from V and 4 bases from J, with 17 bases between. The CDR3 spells CASSKHRGGTGELFF. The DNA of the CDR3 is TGTGCCAGCTCAAAACACAGGGGGGGCACCGGGGAGCTGTTTTTT.

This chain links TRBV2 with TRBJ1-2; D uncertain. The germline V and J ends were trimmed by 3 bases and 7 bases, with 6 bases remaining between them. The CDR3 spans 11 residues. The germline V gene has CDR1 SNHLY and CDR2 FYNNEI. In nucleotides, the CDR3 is TGTGCCAGCAGTGAGAATAGTGGCTACACCTTC. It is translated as CASSENSGYTF.

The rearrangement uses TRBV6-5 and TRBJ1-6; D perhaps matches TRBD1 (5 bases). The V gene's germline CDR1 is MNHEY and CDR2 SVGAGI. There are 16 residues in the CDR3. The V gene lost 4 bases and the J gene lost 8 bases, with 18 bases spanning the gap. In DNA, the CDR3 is TGTGCCAGCAGTTCAACCTCCGGGACTAATCATTCACCCCTCCACTTT. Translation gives CASSSTSGTNHSPLHF.

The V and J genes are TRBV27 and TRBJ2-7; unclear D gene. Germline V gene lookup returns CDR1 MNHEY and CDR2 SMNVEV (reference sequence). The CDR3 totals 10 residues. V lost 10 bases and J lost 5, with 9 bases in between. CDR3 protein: CATSWDEQYF. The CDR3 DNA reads TGTGCCACCTCCTGGGACGAGCAGTACTTC.

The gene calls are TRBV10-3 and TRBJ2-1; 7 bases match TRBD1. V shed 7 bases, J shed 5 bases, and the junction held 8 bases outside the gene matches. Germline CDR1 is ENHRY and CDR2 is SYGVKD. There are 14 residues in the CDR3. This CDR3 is CAITPGQDNNEQFF. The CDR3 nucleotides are TGTGCCATCACCCCTGGACAGGACAACAATGAGCAGTTCTTC.

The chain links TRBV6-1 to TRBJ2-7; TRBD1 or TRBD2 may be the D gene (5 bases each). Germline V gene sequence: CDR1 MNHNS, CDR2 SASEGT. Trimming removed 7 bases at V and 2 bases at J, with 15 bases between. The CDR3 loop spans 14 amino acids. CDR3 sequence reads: CASKSIQGPYEQYF. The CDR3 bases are TGTGCCAGCAAAAGCATCCAGGGACCCTACGAGCAGTACTTC.

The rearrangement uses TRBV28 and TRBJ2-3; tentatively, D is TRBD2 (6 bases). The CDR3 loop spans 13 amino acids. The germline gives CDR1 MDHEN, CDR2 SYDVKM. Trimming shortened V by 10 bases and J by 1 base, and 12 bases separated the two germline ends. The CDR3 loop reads CATLGGGTDTQYF. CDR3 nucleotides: TGTGCCACCCTGGGCGGGGGCACAGATACGCAGTATTTT.